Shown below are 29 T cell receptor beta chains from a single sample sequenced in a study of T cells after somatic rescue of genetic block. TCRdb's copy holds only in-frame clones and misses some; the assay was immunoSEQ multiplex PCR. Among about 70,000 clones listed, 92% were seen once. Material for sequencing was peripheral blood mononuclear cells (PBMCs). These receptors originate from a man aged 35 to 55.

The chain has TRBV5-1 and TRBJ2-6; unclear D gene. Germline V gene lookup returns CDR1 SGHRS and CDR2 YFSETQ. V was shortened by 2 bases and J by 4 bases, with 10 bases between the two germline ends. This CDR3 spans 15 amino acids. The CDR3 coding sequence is TGCGCCAGCAGCTTACAAGCTACCGGGGCCAACGTCCTGACTTTC. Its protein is CASSLQATGANVLTF.

CDR3 DNA sequence: TGTGCCAGCAGCTTAGCGCCCCCCTCGGGTGAAAAACTGTTTTTT. Translation: CASSLAPPSGEKLFF. The gene calls are TRBV7-9 and TRBJ1-4; D uncertain. Germline V gives CDR1 SEHNR, CDR2 FQNEAQ (reference sequence). V lost 0 bases and J lost 7, with 12 bases in between. The CDR3 sequence is 15 residues long.

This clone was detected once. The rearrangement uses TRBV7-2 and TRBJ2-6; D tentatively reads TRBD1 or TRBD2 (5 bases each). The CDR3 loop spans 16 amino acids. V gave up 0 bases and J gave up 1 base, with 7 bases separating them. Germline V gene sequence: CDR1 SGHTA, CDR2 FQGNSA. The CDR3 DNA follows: TGTGCCAGCAGCTTAGCGTGGGGGTCTGGGGCCAACGTCCTGACTTTC. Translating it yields CASSLAWGSGANVLTF.

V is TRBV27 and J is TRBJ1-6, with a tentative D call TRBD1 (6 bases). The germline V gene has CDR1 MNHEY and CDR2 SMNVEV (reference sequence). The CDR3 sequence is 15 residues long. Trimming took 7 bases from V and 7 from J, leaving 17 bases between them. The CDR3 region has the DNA TGTGCCAGCACCCTGGACAGACTAGGGAATTCACCCCTCCACTTT. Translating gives CASTLDRLGNSPLHF.

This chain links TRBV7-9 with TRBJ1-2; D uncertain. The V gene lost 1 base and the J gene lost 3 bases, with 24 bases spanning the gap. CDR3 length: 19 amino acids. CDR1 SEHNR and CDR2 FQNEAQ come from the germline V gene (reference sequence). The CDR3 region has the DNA TGTGCCAGCAGCTTAGAATACGCCTACGGTAGGGAAAGATACTATGGCTACACCTTC. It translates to CASSLEYAYGRERYYGYTF.

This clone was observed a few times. The CDR3 DNA reads TGTGCCAGCAGTGAACTCGGGGGGTCAGATACGCAGTATTTT. Translating it yields CASSELGGSDTQYF. This rearrangement joins TRBV6-1 to TRBJ2-3; 7 bases are shared with TRBD2. With 2 bases clipped from V and 4 bases from J, the junction kept 3 bases outside the gene matches. CDR1 MNHNS and CDR2 SASEGT come from the germline V gene. The CDR3 is 14 amino acids.

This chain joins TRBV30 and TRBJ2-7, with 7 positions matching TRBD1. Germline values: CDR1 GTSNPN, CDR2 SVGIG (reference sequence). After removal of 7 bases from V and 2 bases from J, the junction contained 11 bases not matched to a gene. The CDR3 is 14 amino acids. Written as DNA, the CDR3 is TGTGCCTTTCGCGACAAAGGGACAGCCTACGAGCAGTACTTC. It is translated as CAFRDKGTAYEQYF.

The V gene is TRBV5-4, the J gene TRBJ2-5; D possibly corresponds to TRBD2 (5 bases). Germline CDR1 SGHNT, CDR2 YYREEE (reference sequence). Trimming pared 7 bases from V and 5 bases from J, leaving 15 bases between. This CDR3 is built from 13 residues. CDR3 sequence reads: CASQKEGRETQYF. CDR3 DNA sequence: TGTGCCAGCCAGAAAGAGGGCCGGGAGACCCAGTACTTC. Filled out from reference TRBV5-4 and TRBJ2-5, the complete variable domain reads ETGVTQSPTHLIKTRGQQVTLRCSSQSGHNTVSWYQQALGQGPQFIFQYYREEENGRGNFPPRFSGLQFPNYSSELNVNALELDDSALYLCASQKEGRETQYFGPGTRLLVL.

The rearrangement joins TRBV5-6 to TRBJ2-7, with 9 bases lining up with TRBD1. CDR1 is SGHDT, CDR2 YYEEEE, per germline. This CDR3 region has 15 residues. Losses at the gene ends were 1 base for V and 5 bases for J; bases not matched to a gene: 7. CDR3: CASSLMDRGPHEQYF. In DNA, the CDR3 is TGTGCCAGCAGCTTGATGGACAGGGGACCTCACGAGCAGTACTTC. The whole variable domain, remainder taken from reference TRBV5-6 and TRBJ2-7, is DAGVTQSPTHLIKTRGQQVTLRCSPKSGHDTVSWYQQALGQGPQFIFQYYEEEERQRGNFPDRFSGHQFPNYSSELNVNALLLGDSALYLCASSLMDRGPHEQYFGPGTRLTVT.

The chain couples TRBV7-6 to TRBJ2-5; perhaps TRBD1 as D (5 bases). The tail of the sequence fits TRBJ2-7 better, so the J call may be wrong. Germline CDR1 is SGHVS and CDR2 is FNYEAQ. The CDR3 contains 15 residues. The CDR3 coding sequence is TGTGCCAGCAGCCCTCGACAGTCGGTTACCGACGAGCAGTACTTC. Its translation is CASSPRQSVTDEQYF.

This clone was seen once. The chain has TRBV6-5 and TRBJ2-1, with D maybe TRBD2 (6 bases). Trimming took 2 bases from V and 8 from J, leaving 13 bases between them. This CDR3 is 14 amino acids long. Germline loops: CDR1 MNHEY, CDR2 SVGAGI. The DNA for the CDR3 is TGTGCCAGCAGTTACGGCGGGGCTGGCGATGAGCAGTTCTTC. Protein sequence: CASSYGGAGDEQFF.

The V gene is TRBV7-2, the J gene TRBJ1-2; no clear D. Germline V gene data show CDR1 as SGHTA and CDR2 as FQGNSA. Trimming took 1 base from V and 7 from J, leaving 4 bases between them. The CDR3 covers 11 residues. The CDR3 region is CASSLGFGYTF. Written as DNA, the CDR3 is TGTGCCAGCAGCTTAGGGTTTGGCTACACCTTC.

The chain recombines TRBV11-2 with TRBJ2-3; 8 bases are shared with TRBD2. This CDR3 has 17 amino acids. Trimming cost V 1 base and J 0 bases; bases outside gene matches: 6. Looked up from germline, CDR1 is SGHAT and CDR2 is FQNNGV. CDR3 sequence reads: CASSLALLAESTDTQYF. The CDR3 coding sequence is TGTGCCAGCAGCTTAGCTCTACTAGCGGAAAGCACAGATACGCAGTATTTT.

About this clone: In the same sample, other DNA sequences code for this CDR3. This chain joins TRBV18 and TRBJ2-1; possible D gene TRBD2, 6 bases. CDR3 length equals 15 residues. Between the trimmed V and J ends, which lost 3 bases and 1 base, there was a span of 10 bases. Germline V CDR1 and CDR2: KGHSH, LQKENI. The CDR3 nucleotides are TGTGCCAGCTCACCGGGCGGGGTATCCTACAATGAGCAGTTCTTC. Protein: CASSPGGVSYNEQFF. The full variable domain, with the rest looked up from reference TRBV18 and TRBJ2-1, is NAGVMQNPRHLVRRRGQEARLRCSPMKGHSHVYWYRQLPEEGLKFMVYLQKENIIDESGMPKERFSAEFPKEGPSILRIQQVVRGDSAAYFCASSPGGVSYNEQFFGPGTRLTVL.

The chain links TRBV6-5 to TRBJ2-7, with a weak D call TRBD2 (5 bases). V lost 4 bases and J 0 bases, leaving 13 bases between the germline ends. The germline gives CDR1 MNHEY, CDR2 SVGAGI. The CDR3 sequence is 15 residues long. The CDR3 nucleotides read TGTGCCAGCAGTTCCTTGCCGGGAAGCTCCTACGAGCAGTACTTC. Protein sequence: CASSSLPGSSYEQYF.

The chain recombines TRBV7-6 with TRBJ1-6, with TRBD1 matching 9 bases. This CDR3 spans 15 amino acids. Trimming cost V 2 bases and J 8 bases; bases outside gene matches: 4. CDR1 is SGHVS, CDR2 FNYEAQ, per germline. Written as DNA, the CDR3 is TGTGCCAGCAGCTTACAGGGGACAGGGTATTCACCCCTCCACTTT. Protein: CASSLQGTGYSPLHF.

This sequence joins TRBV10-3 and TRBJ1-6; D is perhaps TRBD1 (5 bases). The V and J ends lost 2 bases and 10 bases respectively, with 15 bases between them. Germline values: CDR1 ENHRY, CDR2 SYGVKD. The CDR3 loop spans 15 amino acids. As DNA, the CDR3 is TGTGCCATCAGTGAGCGGGGGGAAGGTGGCTCACCCCTCCACTTT. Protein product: CAISERGEGGSPLHF.

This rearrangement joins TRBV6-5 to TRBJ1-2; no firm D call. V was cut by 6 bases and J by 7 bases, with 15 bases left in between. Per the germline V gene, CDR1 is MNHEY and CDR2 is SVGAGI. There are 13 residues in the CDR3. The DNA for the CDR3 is TGTGCCAGCAGCCCCGGGTTGTTTGGTGGCTACACCTTC. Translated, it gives CASSPGLFGGYTF.

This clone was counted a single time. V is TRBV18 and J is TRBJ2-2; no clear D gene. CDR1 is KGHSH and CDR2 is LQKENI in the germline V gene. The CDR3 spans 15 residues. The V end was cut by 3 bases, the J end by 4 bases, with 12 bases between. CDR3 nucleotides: TGTGCCAGCTCACCGCAAATAGAAATCACCGGGGAGCTGTTTTTT. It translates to CASSPQIEITGELFF. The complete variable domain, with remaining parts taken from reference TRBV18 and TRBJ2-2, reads NAGVMQNPRHLVRRRGQEARLRCSPMKGHSHVYWYRQLPEEGLKFMVYLQKENIIDESGMPKERFSAEFPKEGPSILRIQQVVRGDSAAYFCASSPQIEITGELFFGEGSRLTVL.

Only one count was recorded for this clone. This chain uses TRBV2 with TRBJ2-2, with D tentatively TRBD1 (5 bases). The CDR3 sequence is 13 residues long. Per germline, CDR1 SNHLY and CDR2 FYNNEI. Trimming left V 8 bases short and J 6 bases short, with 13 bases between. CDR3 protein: CASAAGSPGELFF. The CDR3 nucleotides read TGTGCCAGCGCCGCAGGGTCCCCCGGGGAGCTGTTTTTT. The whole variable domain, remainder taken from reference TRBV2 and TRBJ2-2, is EPEVTQTPSHQVTQMGQEVILRCVPISNHLYFYWYRQILGQKVEFLVSFYNNEISEKSEIFDDQFSVERPDGSNFTLKIRSTKLEDSAMYFCASAAGSPGELFFGEGSRLTVL.

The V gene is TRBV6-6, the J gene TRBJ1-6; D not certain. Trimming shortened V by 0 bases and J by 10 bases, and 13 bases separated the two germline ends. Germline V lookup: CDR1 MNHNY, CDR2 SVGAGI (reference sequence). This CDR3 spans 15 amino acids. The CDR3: CASSYSTGVGSPLHF. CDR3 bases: TGTGCCAGCAGTTACTCGACTGGGGTAGGATCACCCCTCCACTTT.

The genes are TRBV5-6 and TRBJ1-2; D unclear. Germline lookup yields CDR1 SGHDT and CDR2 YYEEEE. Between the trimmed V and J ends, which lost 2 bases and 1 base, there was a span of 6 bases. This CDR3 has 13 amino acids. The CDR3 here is CASSFVNNYGYTF. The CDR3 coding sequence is TGTGCCAGCAGCTTCGTAAATAACTATGGCTACACCTTC.

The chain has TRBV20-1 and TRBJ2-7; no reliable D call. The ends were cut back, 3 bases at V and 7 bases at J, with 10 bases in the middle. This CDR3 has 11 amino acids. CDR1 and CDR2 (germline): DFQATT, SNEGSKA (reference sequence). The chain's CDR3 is CSARVVEEQYF. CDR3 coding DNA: TGCAGTGCTAGGGTGGTCGAGGAGCAGTACTTC.

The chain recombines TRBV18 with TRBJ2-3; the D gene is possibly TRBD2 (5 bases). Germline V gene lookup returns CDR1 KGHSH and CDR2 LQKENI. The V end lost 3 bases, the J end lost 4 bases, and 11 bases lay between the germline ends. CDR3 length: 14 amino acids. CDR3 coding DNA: TGTGCCAGCTCACCTTATAGCGACTCAGATACGCAGTATTTT. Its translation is CASSPYSDSDTQYF.

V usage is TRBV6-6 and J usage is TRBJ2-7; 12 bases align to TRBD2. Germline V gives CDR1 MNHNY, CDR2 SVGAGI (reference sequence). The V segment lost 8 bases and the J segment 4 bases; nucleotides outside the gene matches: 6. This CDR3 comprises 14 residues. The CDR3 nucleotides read TGTGCCAGCTCCAGGACTAGCGGGGATTACGAGCAGTACTTC. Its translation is CASSRTSGDYEQYF.

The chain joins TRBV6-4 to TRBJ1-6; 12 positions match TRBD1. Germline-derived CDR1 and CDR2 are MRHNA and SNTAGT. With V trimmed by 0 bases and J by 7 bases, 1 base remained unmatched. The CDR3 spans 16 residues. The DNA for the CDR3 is TGTGCCAGCAGTGACTCGGGACAGGGGGCAAATTCACCCCTCCACTTT. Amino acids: CASSDSGQGANSPLHF.

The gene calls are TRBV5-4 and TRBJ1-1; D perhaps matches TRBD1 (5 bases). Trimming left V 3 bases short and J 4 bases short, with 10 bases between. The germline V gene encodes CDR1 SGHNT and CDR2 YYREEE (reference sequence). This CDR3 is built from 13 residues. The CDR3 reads CASSSRGPTEAFF. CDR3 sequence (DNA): TGTGCCAGCAGCTCTCGGGGCCCCACTGAAGCTTTCTTT.

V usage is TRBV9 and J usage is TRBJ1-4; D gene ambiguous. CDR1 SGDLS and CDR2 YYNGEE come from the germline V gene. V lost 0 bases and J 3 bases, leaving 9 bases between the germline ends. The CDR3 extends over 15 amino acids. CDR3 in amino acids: CASSVDQAANEKLFF. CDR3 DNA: TGTGCCAGCAGCGTAGATCAGGCTGCTAATGAAAAACTGTTTTTT.

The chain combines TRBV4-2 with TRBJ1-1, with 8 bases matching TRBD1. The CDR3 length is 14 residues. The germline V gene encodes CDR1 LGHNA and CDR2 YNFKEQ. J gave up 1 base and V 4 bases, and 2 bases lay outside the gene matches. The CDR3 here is CASSPGTGNTEAFF. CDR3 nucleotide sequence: TGTGCCAGCAGCCCCGGGACAGGGAACACTGAAGCTTTCTTT.